The rows below give T cell receptor beta chains drawn from one sample of a study of control samples from healthy donors and cancer patients. The repertoire was sequenced with immunoSEQ multiplex PCR; TCRdb's copy has only in-frame clones and lacks some. The sample comprises about 20,000 clones, around 90% of which are singletons, and just over 9% rests with the top ten. Sequenced: PBMCs. All receptors derive from an older woman with head and neck cancer. Each CDR3 is given with its conserved first and last residue. The D gene is left open where the match is weak. Clone sizes are given selectively: once, few, many, or a class where the clone is expanded.

size	D	V	J	DNA	CDR3
NA	TRBD2	TRBV15	TRBJ2-1	TGTGCCACCAGCAGAGATCTGGCGGGAGTCGGTTACAATGAGCAGTTCTTC	CATSRDLAGVGYNEQFF
NA	NA	TRBV7-9	TRBJ2-5	TGTGCCAGCAGCTCATACAGTGGGCAAGAGACCCAGTACTTC	CASSSYSGQETQYF
NA	NA	TRBV6-5	TRBJ1-1	TGTGCCATCACCCCATTGGACACTGAAGCTTTCTTT	CAITPLDTEAFF
NA	NA	TRBV28	TRBJ1-3	TGTGCCAGCAGTTCCCGGACCTTCAAGAGTGGAAACACCATATATTTT	CASSSRTFKSGNTIYF
few	TRBD1	TRBV19	TRBJ1-6	TGTGCCAGTAGATTGGGACAGGGGATTTCACCCCTCCACTTT	CASRLGQGISPLHF
NA	NA	TRBV5-5	TRBJ2-2	TGTGCCAGCAGACTTACCGGGCACACCGGGGAGCTGTTTTTT	CASRLTGHTGELFF
NA	NA	TRBV29-1	TRBJ1-5	TGCAGCGTCGCTGGTCCCGACAGTGATCAGCCCCAGCATTTT	CSVAGPDSDQPQHF
NA	NA	TRBV6-5	TRBJ1-5	TGTGCCAGCAGGCCGGGCCTTAGCAATCAGCCCCAGCATTTT	CASRPGLSNQPQHF
NA	NA	TRBV6-5	TRBJ1-1	TGTGCCGTGGCGAGAGGCACTGAAGCTTTCTTT	CAVARGTEAFF
once	NA	TRBV10-1	TRBJ2-2	TGCGCCAGCAGTGATAGCGGCACGAACACCGGGGAGCTGTTTTTT	CASSDSGTNTGELFF
NA	TRBD1	TRBV2	TRBJ1-6	TGTGCCAGCAGTGCAGGGACAGCCCTTCAAAAAAATTCACCCCTCCACTTT	CASSAGTALQKNSPLHF
NA	NA	TRBV7-9	TRBJ1-6	TGTGCCAGCAGCTTAATGGACAGCAAGCCCCTCCACTTT	CASSLMDSKPLHF
NA	NA	TRBV7-9	TRBJ1-6	TGTGCCAGCAGCTGGGACGGTACGTCCAATTCACCCCTCCACTTT	CASSWDGTSNSPLHF
NA	NA	TRBV18	TRBJ1-3	TGTGCCAGCTCAGCGGAGGGTGCGCCTGGAAACACCATATATTTT	CASSAEGAPGNTIYF
NA	NA	TRBV28	TRBJ1-1	TGTGCCAGCAGTTTATTCGATAGGGTGGGCGTCACTGAAGCTTTCTTT	CASSLFDRVGVTEAFF
NA	NA	TRBV6-1	TRBJ2-7	TGTGCCAGCAGTGAACCTCCGGGACTTGGCTACGAGCAGTACTTC	CASSEPPGLGYEQYF
NA	TRBD1	TRBV28	TRBJ1-2	TGTGCCAGCAGTTTGATAGGGCCCGGGACAGGGACTGATTATGGCTACACCTTC	CASSLIGPGTGTDYGYTF
once	TRBD1	TRBV10-2	TRBJ1-6	TGCGCCAGCAAACCTAGACCGGGACAGAGTGATTCACCCCTCCACTTT	CASKPRPGQSDSPLHF
NA	TRBD1	TRBV6-5	TRBJ2-7	TGTGCCAGCAGAAGGACAGGGGGAGTCAACGAGCAGTACTTC	CASRRTGGVNEQYF
NA	NA	TRBV30	TRBJ2-2	TGTGCCTGGAGTCCTATTCGGGAGCTGTTTTTT	CAWSPIRELFF
NA	NA	TRBV6-1	TRBJ2-1	TGTGCCAGCAGTTATACGATGGGACCTGAGCAGTTCTTC	CASSYTMGPEQFF
once	NA	TRBV4-1	TRBJ1-1	TGCGCCAGCAGCCAATTAGTTATGAACACTGAAGCTTTCTTT	CASSQLVMNTEAFF
NA	TRBD2	TRBV9	TRBJ2-3	TGTGCCAGCAGCGTAGGGGCTAGCGGGAGATCAGATACGCAGTATTTT	CASSVGASGRSDTQYF
NA	NA	TRBV3-1/TRBV3-2	TRBJ1-5	TGTGCCAGCAGCCAAGGGATTTATAGCAATCAGCCCCAGCATTTT	CASSQGIYSNQPQHF
NA	NA	TRBV19	TRBJ2-7	TGTGCCAGTAGTACCCGGACAGGCCAGCTGCGGGGCTCCTACGAGCAGTACTTC	CASSTRTGQLRGSYEQYF
NA	TRBD1	TRBV28	TRBJ2-7	TGTGCCAGCACTACCTCAGGGGGCGGAGAGCAGTACTTC	CASTTSGGGEQYF
NA	NA	TRBV19	TRBJ2-5	TGTGCCAGTAGTTTCTCAGGGCCCCAGCGGGAGACCCAGTACTTC	CASSFSGPQRETQYF
NA	NA	TRBV20-1	TRBJ2-1	TGCAGTGCTAGTAAAATAGGGGAAGATTCCTACAATGAGCAGTTCTTC	CSASKIGEDSYNEQFF
NA	NA	TRBV19	TRBJ2-1	TGTGCCAGTAGTATAGAGGGCAGCTACTCCTACAATGAGCAGTTCTTC	CASSIEGSYSYNEQFF
NA	TRBD1	TRBV4-1	TRBJ1-2	TGCGCCAGCAGCCAAGAAACAGGGGAGTACTATGGCTACACCTTC	CASSQETGEYYGYTF
NA	TRBD1	TRBV4-1	TRBJ1-1	TGCGCCAGCAGCCCGTCGGGGACAGGGGGCTTTAACACTGAAGCTTTCTTT	CASSPSGTGGFNTEAFF
NA	TRBD2	TRBV3-1/TRBV3-2	TRBJ2-1	TGTGCCAGCAGCCTCCACGGGACTAGCGGGAGGAATGAGCAGTTCTTC	CASSLHGTSGRNEQFF
NA	NA	TRBV28	TRBJ1-2	TGTGCCAGCAGTCTCACAGGGAGTCTCTATGGCTACACCTTC	CASSLTGSLYGYTF
NA	NA	TRBV2	TRBJ2-7	TGTGCCAGCAGTGAAGGGAGCTCCTACGAGCAGTACTTC	CASSEGSSYEQYF
NA	NA	TRBV6-6	TRBJ2-2	TGTGCCAGCAGTCCAGACTCCGGGGAGCTGTTTTTT	CASSPDSGELFF